The 24 T cell receptor beta chains in this list originate from one sample, sequenced in a study of blood T cell repertoires in COVID-19. Measured with immunoSEQ multiplex PCR; TCRdb has only the in-frame clones, and not every one. The sample consists of about 310,000 clones, approximately 90% of them appearing once. The material sequenced was PBMCs or T cells enriched from blood (not recorded which). The receptor set was obtained from a young woman who had recovered from COVID-19.

The V gene is TRBV5-1, the J gene TRBJ1-3; TRBD1 agrees at 7 bases. From germline, CDR1 is SGHRS and CDR2 YFSETQ. The CDR3 contains 14 residues. J was trimmed by 3 bases and V by 8 bases; bases with no gene match: 8. The CDR3 region has the DNA TGCGCCAGTTCGAAGGGGGCTGGTGGAAACACCATATATTTT. Protein product: CASSKGAGGNTIYF.

This chain uses TRBV6-1 with TRBJ2-7, with D tentatively TRBD1 (6 bases). This CDR3 has 15 amino acids. Germline CDR1 and CDR2: MNHNS and SASEGT. V was cut by 2 bases and J by 2 bases, with 13 bases left in between. DNA of the CDR3: TGTGCCAGCAGTGAACCAGGGGACCAGGCCTACGAGCAGTACTTC. Residues: CASSEPGDQAYEQYF.

The chain's CDR3 is CASSLRAGVLSYEQYF. Here the CDR3 DNA reads TGTGCCAGCAGCTTAAGGGCGGGAGTATTGTCCTACGAGCAGTACTTC. This rearrangement joins TRBV7-6 to TRBJ2-7, with TRBD2 matching over 7 bases. The CDR3 has 16 residues. CDR1 and CDR2 from the germline V gene are SGHVS and FNYEAQ. Unmatched junction bases numbered 8, after V lost 2 bases and J lost 1 base.

There are many counts of this clone. This chain joins TRBV4-1 and TRBJ1-4; 7 bases align to TRBD1. CDR1 and CDR2 from the germline V gene are MGHRA and YSYEKL. This CDR3 is built from 17 residues. The ends lost 0 bases at V and 6 bases at J; junction bases unmatched: 10. CDR3 region: CASSQDPGTAPYEKLFF. CDR3 DNA: TGCGCCAGCAGCCAAGATCCGGGGACAGCACCTTATGAAAAACTGTTTTTT.

The chain is built from TRBV6-1 and TRBJ2-1; 12 bases are a match to TRBD2. This CDR3 spans 17 amino acids. Germline V lookup: CDR1 MNHNS, CDR2 SASEGT. J lost 10 bases, V lost 4 bases, and 14 bases had no gene match. In nucleotides, the CDR3 is TGTGCCAGCAGTGTGGGGGGGGCTAGCGGGAGGGTCTACGAGCAGTTCTTC. Encoded protein: CASSVGGASGRVYEQFF.

This clone was seen repeatedly, ten times or more. V is TRBV27 and J is TRBJ1-1; 10 bases line up with TRBD1. The CDR3 extends over 14 amino acids. Germline V gene data show CDR1 as MNHEY and CDR2 as SMNVEV (reference sequence). The trim removed 6 bases at V and 7 bases at J, leaving 8 bases unmatched. The CDR3, as DNA: TGTGCCAGCAGGATCCGTGGGACAGGGGATGAAGCTTTCTTT. Translating gives CASRIRGTGDEAFF.

The rearrangement joins TRBV18 to TRBJ1-4; D is unresolved. CDR1 and CDR2 from the germline V gene are KGHSH and LQKENI. Between the trimmed V and J ends, which lost 1 base and 0 bases, there was a span of 18 bases. The CDR3 runs to 19 residues. CDR3 loop: CASSPRAASPVATNEKLFF. The CDR3 DNA reads TGTGCCAGCTCACCACGGGCGGCTAGCCCCGTCGCAACTAATGAAAAACTGTTTTTT.

V and J are TRBV19 and TRBJ2-1; D is unresolved. V was trimmed by 4 bases and J by 5 bases, leaving 6 bases between them. This CDR3 has 12 residues. CDR1 and CDR2 from the germline V gene are LNHDA and SQIVND (reference sequence). The CDR3: CASSRRHNEQFF. Here the CDR3 DNA reads TGTGCCAGTAGTAGGCGGCACAATGAGCAGTTCTTC.

V is TRBV11-2 and J is TRBJ2-7, with TRBD2 matching 10 bases. The J segment lost 2 bases and the V segment lost 6 bases, leaving 10 bases of the junction unmatched. Germline-derived CDR1 and CDR2 are SGHAT and FQNNGV. CDR3 length: 16 amino acids. The CDR3, as DNA: TGTGCCAGCAGGAGATCCGGGACTAGCGTTCCCTACGAGCAGTACTTC. Its translation is CASRRSGTSVPYEQYF.

This clone showed up just a few times. The CDR3 loop is CASRLAGGAHEQYF. The CDR3 nucleotides read TGTGCCAGCAGATTAGCGGGGGGGGCTCACGAGCAGTACTTC. The chain has TRBV6-5 and TRBJ2-7; TRBD2 matches at 11 bases. The germline CDR1 and CDR2 sequences are MNHEY and SVGAGI. The J segment lost 5 bases and the V segment lost 6 bases, leaving 6 bases of the junction unmatched. There are 14 residues in the CDR3.

The V call is TRBV4-2, the J call TRBJ2-1; 8 nucleotides line up with TRBD2. This CDR3 region has 16 residues. Germline V gene data show CDR1 as LGHNA and CDR2 as YNFKEQ. V lost 4 bases to trimming and J lost 7 bases; unmatched junction nucleotides: 12. DNA of the CDR3: TGTGCCAGCAGCCCGAACCAAGCGGGAGCAGGTAATGAGCAGTTCTTC. The encoded protein is CASSPNQAGAGNEQFF.

In this sample, this clone turned up a few times. DNA for the CDR3: TGCAGCGTTGCCCTGGGGGGGGACTATGGCTACACCTTC. As protein: CSVALGGDYGYTF. The gene calls are TRBV29-1 and TRBJ1-2; the D gene is possibly TRBD1 (5 bases). V lost 4 bases and J 3 bases, leaving 12 bases between the germline ends. The CDR3 covers 13 residues. Germline CDR1 SQVTM, CDR2 ANQGSEA.

J is TRBJ1-4 and V is TRBV11-3; tentative D call: TRBD1 (6 bases). Germline V gives CDR1 SGHNT, CDR2 YENEEA. CDR3 length: 17 residues. V lost 2 bases and J lost 5, with 18 bases in between. Here the CDR3 DNA reads TGTGCCAGCAGCTTAATGTCGGGACACAAAAAAAATGAAAAACTGTTTTTT. Amino acids: CASSLMSGHKKNEKLFF.

This clone has just a few counts. The chain links TRBV20-1 to TRBJ1-1; 7 nucleotides match TRBD1. V was clipped by 3 bases and J by 4 bases; unmatched bases: 5. CDR3 length: 13 amino acids. Germline-derived CDR1 and CDR2 are DFQATT and SNEGSKA (reference sequence). The CDR3 coding sequence is TGCAGTGCTAGTGAGGGGGCGGGCACTGAAGCTTTCTTT. Translating it yields CSASEGAGTEAFF.

This rearrangement joins TRBV7-2 to TRBJ2-5, with a tentative D call TRBD1 (5 bases). Germline V lookup: CDR1 SGHTA, CDR2 FQGNSA. The V end was cut by 5 bases, the J end by 0 bases, with 16 bases between. This CDR3 spans 16 amino acids. CDR3 nucleotide sequence: TGTGCCAGCAGCCCGCGGTGGGGCAGAAACCAAGAGACCCAGTACTTC. It is translated as CASSPRWGRNQETQYF.

The genes are TRBV5-4 and TRBJ2-5; 9 bases map to TRBD1. Looked up from germline, CDR1 is SGHNT and CDR2 is YYREEE (reference sequence). The trim removed 4 bases at V and 7 bases at J, leaving 5 bases unmatched. CDR3 size: 13 residues. As DNA, the CDR3 is TGTGCCAGCAGCCGGGACAGGGAGGCGACCCAGTACTTC. It specifies CASSRDREATQYF.

The rearrangement uses TRBV7-8 and TRBJ1-1; no clear D gene. Trimming shortened V by 5 bases and J by 0 bases, and 19 bases separated the two germline ends. Germline loops: CDR1 SGHVS, CDR2 FQNEAQ. The CDR3 loop spans 17 amino acids. CDR3 sequence (DNA): TGTGCCAGCAGCCTGCCCGCGGGCCTCCTCGTGAACACTGAAGCTTTCTTT. Protein sequence: CASSLPAGLLVNTEAFF. The full variable domain, with the rest looked up from reference TRBV7-8 and TRBJ1-1, is GAGVSQSPRYKVAKRGQDVALRCDPISGHVSLFWYQQALGQGPEFLTYFQNEAQLDKSGLPSDRFFAERPEGSVSTLKIQRTQQEDSAVYLCASSLPAGLLVNTEAFFGQGTRLTVV.

V is TRBV11-3 and J is TRBJ1-3, with no clear D. Germline CDR1 is SGHNT and CDR2 is YENEEA. The CDR3 contains 13 residues. The germline V and J ends were trimmed by 1 base and 7 bases, with 8 bases remaining between them. CDR3 DNA: TGTGCCAGCAGCTTAGTTTTTGAGAACACCATATATTTT. Its translation: CASSLVFENTIYF.

The chain joins TRBV7-3 to TRBJ2-5; possible D gene TRBD2, 6 bases. The CDR3 runs 16 residues. Germline V gene lookup returns CDR1 SGHTA and CDR2 FQGTGA. Trimming left V 2 bases short and J 5 bases short, with 18 bases between. The CDR3 is CASSLGFANGGETQYF. CDR3 DNA sequence: TGTGCCAGCAGCTTAGGTTTCGCAAACGGGGGTGAGACCCAGTACTTC.

This clone occurred a few times. The chain links TRBV28 to TRBJ2-3, with TRBD2 matching over 8 bases. CDR1 is MDHEN and CDR2 is SYDVKM in the germline V gene. Trimming took 7 bases from V and 2 from J; bases not matched to a gene: 5. The CDR3 has 14 residues. Here the CDR3 DNA reads TGTGCCAGCATCGGGGGGGTCCCCACAGATACGCAGTATTTT. It translates to CASIGGVPTDTQYF.

The chain is built from TRBV5-1 and TRBJ1-2; possibly TRBD1 for D (6 bases). Deletions cut 3 bases from V and 1 base from J, with 10 bases between. The CDR3 is 14 amino acids. Looked up from germline, CDR1 is SGHRS and CDR2 is YFSETQ. CDR3 amino acids: CASSSTGVNYGYTF. The CDR3 DNA is TGCGCCAGCAGCTCGACAGGCGTTAACTATGGCTACACCTTC.

This chain joins TRBV28 and TRBJ2-1, with 9 bases lining up with TRBD1. The J segment lost 6 bases and the V segment lost 6 bases, leaving 6 bases of the junction unmatched. The CDR3 is made up of 14 amino acids. Germline loops: CDR1 MDHEN, CDR2 SYDVKM. The CDR3: CASSRGQGVNEQFF. The CDR3 DNA reads as TGTGCCAGCAGCCGGGGACAGGGAGTCAATGAGCAGTTCTTC.

The V gene is TRBV19, the J gene TRBJ2-2, with TRBD1 as a possible D gene (6 bases). Germline V lookup: CDR1 LNHDA, CDR2 SQIVND (reference sequence). The CDR3 runs to 14 residues. V lost 8 bases and J lost 4, with 14 bases in between. This CDR3 is CASAITGPTGELFF. CDR3 nucleotides: TGTGCCAGTGCCATCACAGGGCCCACCGGGGAGCTGTTTTTT. The full variable domain, in which reference TRBV19 and TRBJ2-2 provide the parts outside the CDR3, is DGGITQSPKYLFRKEGQNVTLSCEQNLNHDAMYWYRQDPGQGLRLIYYSQIVNDFQKGDIAEGYSVSREKKESFPLTVTSAQKNPTAFYLCASAITGPTGELFFGEGSRLTVL.

V and J are TRBV15 and TRBJ2-7, with 9 positions matching TRBD1. Germline loops: CDR1 LNHNV, CDR2 YYDKDF (reference sequence). There are 17 residues in the CDR3. The J segment lost 1 base and the V segment lost 0 bases, leaving 7 bases of the junction unmatched. The CDR3 protein is CATSRDLLGTGSYEQYF. CDR3 sequence (DNA): TGTGCCACCAGCAGAGATCTGCTTGGGACAGGGTCCTACGAGCAGTACTTC.